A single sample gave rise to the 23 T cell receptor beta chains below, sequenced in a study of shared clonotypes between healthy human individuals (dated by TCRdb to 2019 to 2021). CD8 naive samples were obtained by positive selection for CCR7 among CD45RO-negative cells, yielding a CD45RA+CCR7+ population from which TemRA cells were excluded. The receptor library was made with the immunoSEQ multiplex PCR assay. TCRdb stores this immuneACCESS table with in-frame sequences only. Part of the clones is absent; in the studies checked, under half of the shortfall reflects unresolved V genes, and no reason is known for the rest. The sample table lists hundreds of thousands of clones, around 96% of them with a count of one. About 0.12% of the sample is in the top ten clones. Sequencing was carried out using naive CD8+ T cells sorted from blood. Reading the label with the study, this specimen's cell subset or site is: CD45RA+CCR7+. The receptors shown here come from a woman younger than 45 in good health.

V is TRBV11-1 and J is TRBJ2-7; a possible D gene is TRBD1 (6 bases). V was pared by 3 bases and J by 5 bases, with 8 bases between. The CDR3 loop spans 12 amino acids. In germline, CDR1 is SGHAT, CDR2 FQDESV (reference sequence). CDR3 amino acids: CASSLDRDEQYF. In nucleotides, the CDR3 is TGTGCCAGCAGCTTGGACAGAGACGAGCAGTACTTC.

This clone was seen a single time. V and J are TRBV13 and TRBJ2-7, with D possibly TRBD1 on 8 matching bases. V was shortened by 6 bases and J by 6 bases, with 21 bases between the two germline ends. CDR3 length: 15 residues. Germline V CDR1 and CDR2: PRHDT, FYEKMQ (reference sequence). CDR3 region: CASSEATGGVFEQYF. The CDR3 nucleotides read TGTGCCAGCAGTGAAGCCACAGGGGGGGTCTTCGAGCAGTACTTC.

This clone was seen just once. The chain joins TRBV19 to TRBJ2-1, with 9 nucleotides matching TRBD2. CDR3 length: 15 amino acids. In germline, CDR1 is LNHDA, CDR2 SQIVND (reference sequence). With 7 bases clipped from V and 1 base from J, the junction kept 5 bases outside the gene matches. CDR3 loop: CASTPTSGSYNEQFF. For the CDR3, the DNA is TGTGCCAGTACCCCGACTAGCGGTTCCTACAATGAGCAGTTCTTC.

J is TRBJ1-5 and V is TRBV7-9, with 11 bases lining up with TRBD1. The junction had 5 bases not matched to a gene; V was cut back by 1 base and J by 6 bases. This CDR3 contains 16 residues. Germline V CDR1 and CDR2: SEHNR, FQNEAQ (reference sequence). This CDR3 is CASSLGGQGVGQPQHF. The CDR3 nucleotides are TGTGCCAGCAGCTTAGGGGGACAGGGGGTCGGTCAGCCCCAGCATTTT.

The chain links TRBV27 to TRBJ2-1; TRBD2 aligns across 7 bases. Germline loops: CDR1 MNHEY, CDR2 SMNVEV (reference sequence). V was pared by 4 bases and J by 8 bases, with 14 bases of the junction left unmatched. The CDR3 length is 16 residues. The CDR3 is CASSYPPHGGRDEQFF. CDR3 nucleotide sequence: TGTGCCAGCAGTTATCCCCCTCACGGTGGGAGGGATGAGCAGTTCTTC.

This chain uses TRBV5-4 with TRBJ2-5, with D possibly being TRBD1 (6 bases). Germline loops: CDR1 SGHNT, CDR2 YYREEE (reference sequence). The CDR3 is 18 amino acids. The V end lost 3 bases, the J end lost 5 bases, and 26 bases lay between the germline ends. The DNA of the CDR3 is TGTGCCAGCAGCTCATCGCCAACCGGGACACCTGGGCCGGAGACCCAGTACTTC. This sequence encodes CASSSSPTGTPGPETQYF.

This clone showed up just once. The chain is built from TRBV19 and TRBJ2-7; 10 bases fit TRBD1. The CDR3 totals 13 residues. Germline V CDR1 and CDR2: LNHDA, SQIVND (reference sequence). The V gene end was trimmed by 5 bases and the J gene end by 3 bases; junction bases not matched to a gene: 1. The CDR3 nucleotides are TGTGCCAGTAGTGGACAGGGGGGCTACGAGCAGTACTTC. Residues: CASSGQGGYEQYF.

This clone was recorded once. CDR3: CASSLVLADNNEQFF. CDR3 DNA: TGTGCCAGCAGCTTAGTACTAGCGGATAACAATGAGCAGTTCTTC. The rearrangement uses TRBV5-4 and TRBJ2-1, with 8 bases fitting TRBD2. The V segment lost 2 bases and the J segment 5 bases; nucleotides outside the gene matches: 6. The CDR3 has 15 amino acids. Per the germline V gene, CDR1 is SGHNT and CDR2 is YYREEE (reference sequence). The variable domain in full, with the rest retrieved from reference TRBV5-4 and TRBJ2-1, is ETGVTQSPTHLIKTRGQQVTLRCSSQSGHNTVSWYQQALGQGPQFIFQYYREEENGRGNFPPRFSGLQFPNYSSELNVNALELDDSALYLCASSLVLADNNEQFFGPGTRLTVL.

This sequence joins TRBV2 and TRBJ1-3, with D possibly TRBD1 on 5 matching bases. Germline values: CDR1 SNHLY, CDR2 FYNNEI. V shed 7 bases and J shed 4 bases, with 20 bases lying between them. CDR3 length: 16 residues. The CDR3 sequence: CASKAPGPRWGNTIYF. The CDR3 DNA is TGTGCCAGCAAGGCCCCGGGACCTCGGTGGGGAAACACCATATATTTT.

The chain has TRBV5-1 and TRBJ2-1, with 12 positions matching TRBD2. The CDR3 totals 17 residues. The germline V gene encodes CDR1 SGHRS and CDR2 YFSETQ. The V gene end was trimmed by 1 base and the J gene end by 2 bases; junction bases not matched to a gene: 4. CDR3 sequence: CASSLRLAGVPYNEQFF. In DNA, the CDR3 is TGCGCCAGCAGCTTGAGACTAGCGGGAGTCCCCTACAATGAGCAGTTCTTC.

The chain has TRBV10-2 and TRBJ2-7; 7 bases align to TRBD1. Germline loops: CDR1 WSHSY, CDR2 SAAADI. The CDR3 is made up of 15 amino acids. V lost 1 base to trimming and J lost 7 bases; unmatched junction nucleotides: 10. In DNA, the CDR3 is TGCGCCAGCAGTGAGTTTGGACAGGTTACGTCGGAGCAGTACTTC. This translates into CASSEFGQVTSEQYF.

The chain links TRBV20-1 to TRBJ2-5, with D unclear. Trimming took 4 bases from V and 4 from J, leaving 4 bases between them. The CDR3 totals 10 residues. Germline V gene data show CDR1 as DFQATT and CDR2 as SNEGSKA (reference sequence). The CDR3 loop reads CSANRETQYF. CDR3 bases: TGCAGTGCTAATAGAGAGACCCAGTACTTC.

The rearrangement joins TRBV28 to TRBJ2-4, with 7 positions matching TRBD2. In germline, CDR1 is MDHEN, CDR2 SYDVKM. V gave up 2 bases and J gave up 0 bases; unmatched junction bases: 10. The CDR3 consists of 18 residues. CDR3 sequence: CASSLVPSGLLAKNIQYF. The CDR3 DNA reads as TGTGCCAGCAGTTTAGTCCCTAGCGGACTACTAGCCAAAAACATTCAGTACTTC.

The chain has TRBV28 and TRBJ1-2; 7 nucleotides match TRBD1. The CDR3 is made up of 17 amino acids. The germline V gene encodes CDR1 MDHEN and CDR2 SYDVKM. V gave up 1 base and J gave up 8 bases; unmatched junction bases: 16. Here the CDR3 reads CASSLLIRDSALWGYTF. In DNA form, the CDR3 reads TGTGCCAGCAGTTTATTAATTAGGGACAGTGCCTTGTGGGGCTACACCTTC.

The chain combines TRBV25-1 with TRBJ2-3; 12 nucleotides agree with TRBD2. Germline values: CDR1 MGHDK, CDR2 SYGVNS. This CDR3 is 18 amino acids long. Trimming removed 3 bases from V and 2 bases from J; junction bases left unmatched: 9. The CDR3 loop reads CASSDSPRTSGITDTQYF. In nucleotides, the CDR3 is TGTGCCAGCAGTGACTCTCCCCGGACTAGCGGGATCACAGATACGCAGTATTTT.

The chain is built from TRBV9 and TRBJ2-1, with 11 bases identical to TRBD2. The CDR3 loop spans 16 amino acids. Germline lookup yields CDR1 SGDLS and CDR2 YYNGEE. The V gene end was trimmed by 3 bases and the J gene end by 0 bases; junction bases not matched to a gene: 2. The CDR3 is CASSAGTSGSYNEQFF. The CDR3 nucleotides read TGTGCCAGCAGCGCCGGGACTAGCGGCTCCTACAATGAGCAGTTCTTC.

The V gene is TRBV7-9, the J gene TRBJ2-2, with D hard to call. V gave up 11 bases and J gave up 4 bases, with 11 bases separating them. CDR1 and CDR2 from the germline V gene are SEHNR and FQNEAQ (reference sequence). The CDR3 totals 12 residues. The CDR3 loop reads CAWLVPTGELFF. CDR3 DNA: TGTGCCTGGCTGGTGCCCACCGGGGAGCTGTTTTTT.

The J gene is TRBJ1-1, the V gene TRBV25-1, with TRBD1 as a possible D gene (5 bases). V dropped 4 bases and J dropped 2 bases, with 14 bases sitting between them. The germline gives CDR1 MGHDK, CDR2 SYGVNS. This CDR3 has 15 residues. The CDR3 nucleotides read TGTGCCAGCAGTGCCTCCAGGGTGAGTAACACTGAAGCTTTCTTT. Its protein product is CASSASRVSNTEAFF.

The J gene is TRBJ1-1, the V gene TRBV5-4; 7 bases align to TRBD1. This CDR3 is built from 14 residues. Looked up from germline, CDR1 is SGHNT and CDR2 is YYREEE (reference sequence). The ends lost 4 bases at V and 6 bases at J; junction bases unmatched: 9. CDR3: CASSEKGGLAEAFF. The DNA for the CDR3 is TGTGCCAGCAGCGAGAAAGGGGGCCTTGCTGAAGCTTTCTTT.

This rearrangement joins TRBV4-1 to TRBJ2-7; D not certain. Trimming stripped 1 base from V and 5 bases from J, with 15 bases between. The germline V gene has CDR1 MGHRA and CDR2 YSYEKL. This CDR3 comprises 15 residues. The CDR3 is CASSQVVSLAHEQYF. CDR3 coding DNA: TGCGCCAGCAGCCAAGTTGTTAGCTTAGCCCACGAGCAGTACTTC.

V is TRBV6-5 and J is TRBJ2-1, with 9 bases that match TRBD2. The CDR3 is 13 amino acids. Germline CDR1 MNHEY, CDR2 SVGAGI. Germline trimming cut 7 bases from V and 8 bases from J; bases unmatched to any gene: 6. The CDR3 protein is CASMYAGGDEQFF. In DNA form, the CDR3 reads TGTGCCAGCATGTATGCGGGAGGGGATGAGCAGTTCTTC.

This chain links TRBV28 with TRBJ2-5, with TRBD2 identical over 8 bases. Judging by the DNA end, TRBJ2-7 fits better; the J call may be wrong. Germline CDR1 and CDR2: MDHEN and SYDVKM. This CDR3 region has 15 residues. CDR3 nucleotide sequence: TGTGCCAGCAGTTTCGGAACTAGCGGATCCTACGAGCAGTACTTC. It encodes CASSFGTSGSYEQYF.

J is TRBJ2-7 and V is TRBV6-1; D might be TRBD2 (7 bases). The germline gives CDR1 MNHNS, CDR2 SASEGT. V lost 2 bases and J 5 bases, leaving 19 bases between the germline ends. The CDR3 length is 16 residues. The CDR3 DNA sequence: TGTGCCAGCAGTGAATCCGGGGGGCTCCTTTGGGACGAGCAGTACTTC. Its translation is CASSESGGLLWDEQYF.